The following is a T cell receptor (beta chain) sequence with its context. In this sample, this clone turned up a few times. This receptor's antigen is unknown. No much larger clone is present one base from it, and per-base qualities are unavailable. Each donor gave one peripheral blood draw, roughly 110 mL on average, collected into heparinised tubes. A BD FACSAria II was used to sort naive, central memory, regulatory and stem cell-like memory CD4+ T cells with a panel that included CD45RO, CCR7, CD25, CD127, CD95 and CD27. All sorted populations exceeded 95% purity. PBMCs were separated immediately by Lymphoprep density gradient centrifugation and were stained directly, without being cultured. Samples were stained and sorted in pairs, with one healthy donor and one patient per experiment, so that batch effects were minimized. The data are from a study of beta chain features in type 1 diabetes (dated by TCRdb to the late 2010s). In terms of the full investigation: Patients and healthy donors did not differ in mean age, gender distribution, total cell number or subset yield. Whereas all 30 or so donors provided naive and central memory subsets, regulatory and stem cell-like memory subsets were isolated from just 8 patients and roughly eight healthy donors. The study compared TCRB repertoires of sorted circulating CD4+ T cell subsets between recently diagnosed type 1 diabetes patients and matched healthy donors. A total of 107,917,701 sorted cells were examined across all samples, and RNA yield correlated strongly with the number of cells per subset. Here is what the overall study found, with its caveats: Type 1 diabetes patients showed a moderate but significant shortening of TCRB CDR3 length in all four CD4+ subsets. Shorter templates might be favored by PCR, yet because patient and control samples were amplified and corrected together, any such skew would affect both groups equally. Naive, central memory and regulatory TCRB repertoires appeared to be more similar among patients than among healthy donors. Sequencing cDNA rather than genomic DNA could over-represent highly expressing activated cells, although activation and CD3 levels did not differ between groups. Fewer insertions and more nucleotide deletions at VDJ recombination sites were observed in patients with type 1 diabetes, implying thymic rearrangement abnormalities. Because the HLA sub-analyses included only small numbers of individuals, any influence of HLA type on TCRB rearrangement was left unresolved.

The High Capacity cDNA Reverse Transcription Kit was used to reverse transcribe all of the isolated RNA, meaning that expressed TCRB transcripts were what got sequenced. Naive, central memory and regulatory T cell samples underwent deep immunoSEQ sequencing, averaging roughly 3.5 million total reads per sample. Sorted cells were lysed in RLT buffer and RNA was extracted with DNase-treated RNeasy Micro or Mini kits, depending on cell number. To prevent cross-contamination, every cell subset was processed on its own, while patient and healthy donor samples were processed together. The immunoSEQ multiplex PCR was used to amplify TCRB sequences from cDNA, generating 87-bp fragments that spanned the CDR3 region. Sequencing of the amplicons was performed on the Illumina HiSeq platform. On the authors' methods: Synthetic template baselines were used to correct PCR bias computationally, reads within Hamming distance 2 were collapsed together, and singletons that could not be merged were discarded. Reads were aligned against IMGT to assign V, D and J genes, CDR3 length and insertions or deletions at six rearrangement sites. Within each subset, clonotype counts were normalized to the number of sorted cells before true diversity and Gini coefficients were calculated with the tcR R package. The overlap coefficient, calculated on TCRB nucleotide sequences, was used to measure repertoire sharing. As a proxy for the pre-selection repertoire, out-of-frame TCRB sequences from naive cells were analyzed. TCRdb's version of the immuneACCESS table is confined to in-frame rearrangements and falls short of the full clone set. An unresolved V gene accounts for under half of the shortfall where checked; the remainder is of unknown origin. That table supplies the V and J calls and clone size; D and trimming were determined from the DNA. In this sample the table shows under 900,000 clones, 15% to 20% of which occur a single time. The ten largest clones represent about 0.02% of the sample.

Inclusive of the bounding cysteine and phenylalanine, the CDR3 is 14 residues long. CDR3 DNA is the only sequence kept; it has 42 bases, read in frame from the first base. Trimming removed 7 bases from V and 3 bases from J, leaving 15 bases between the germline ends. Taken from the germline V gene, the CDR1 and CDR2 loops are KGHSH and LQKENI. The V and J genes are TRBV18 and TRBJ1-1, with TRBD1 as a weak D call on 5 bases. Specimen: naive CD4+ T cells from blood. The cell subset or site label corresponds to: true naive CD4+ T cells. This clonotype was obtained from a woman younger than 35 in good health. The CDR3 is CASYGQGSDTEAFF. The sequenced DNA is TGTGCCAGCTACGGCCAGGGATCGGACACTGAAGCTTTCTTT. Reference TRBV18 and TRBJ1-1 genes cover what lies past the CDR3, so the full variable domain is NAGVMQNPRHLVRRRGQEARLRCSPMKGHSHVYWYRQLPEEGLKFMVYLQKENIIDESGMPKERFSAEFPKEGPSILRIQQVVRGDSAAYFCASYGQGSDTEAFFGQGTRLTVV.